This T cell receptor beta chain was retrieved from a study of human T cells and chemical hapten exposure. Sample time point: pre-sensitization, week 0. Documented treatment: therapeutic diphenylcyclopropenone sensitization with weekly scalp DPC. This clonotype was observed a handful of times. Germline-derived CDR1 and CDR2 are SGDLS and YYNGEE. The CDR3 consists of 16 residues. V was trimmed by 3 bases and J by 2 bases, leaving 16 bases between them. TCRdb re-called the RACE reads through MiXCR, storing one row per CDR3 protein. This sample has 200,000 to 300,000 distinct CDR3 sequences, with around 9.3% found just once.

This specimen was whole blood, taken in connection with sensitization to the hapten diphenylcyclopropenone (DPC). The receptor comes from a woman in her 40s with alopecia areata. Some clones in this sample may be carry-over from other donors' samples. The chain joins TRBV9 to TRBJ2-3; perhaps TRBD1 as D (6 bases). Here the CDR3 reads CASSGDRQVYTDTQYF. In nucleotides, the CDR3 is TGTGCCAGCAGCGGGGACCGACAGGTATACACAGATACGCAGTATTTT.